Following are 9 T cell receptor beta chains from one sample sequenced in a study of response to subunit inactivated influenza vaccine. TCRdb itself ran the RT-PCR reads through MiXCR, one entry per CDR3 protein. The data contain roughly 500,000 distinct CDR3 sequences, 15% to 20% of them singletons. Material: CD4+ T cells sorted from PBMCs, obtained less than 30 months after vaccination. The receptors come from a man aged 50 to 69 who received an inactivated influenza vaccine.

The V call is TRBV11-2, the J call TRBJ1-2; 7 nucleotides agree with TRBD1. From germline, CDR1 is SGHAT and CDR2 FQNNGV. Losses at the gene ends were 6 bases for V and 4 bases for J; bases not matched to a gene: 17. The CDR3 loop spans 17 amino acids. The CDR3 loop reads CASSLTGFKGLFYGYTF. DNA for the CDR3: TGTGCCAGCAGTCTGACAGGGTTCAAAGGATTATTCTATGGCTACACCTTC.

This clonotype was found once. J is TRBJ1-2 and V is TRBV20-1, with TRBD1 matching over 7 bases. CDR3 length: 17 amino acids. Germline loops: CDR1 DFQATT, CDR2 SNEGSKA (reference sequence). The ends lost 0 bases at V and 4 bases at J; junction bases unmatched: 14. CDR3 region: CSARDAGQTGKVYGYTF. The CDR3 DNA is TGCAGTGCTAGAGATGCGGGACAGACAGGGAAGGTCTATGGCTACACCTTC.

In this sample, this clonotype turned up once. The rearrangement joins TRBV11-2 to TRBJ1-6; D may be TRBD1 (6 bases). V gave up 5 bases and J gave up 4 bases, with 15 bases separating them. From germline, CDR1 is SGHAT and CDR2 FQNNGV. The CDR3 covers 16 residues. The CDR3: CASSPRGFDYNSPLHF. For the CDR3, the DNA is TGTGCCAGCAGCCCCAGGGGCTTTGATTATAATTCACCCCTCCACTTT.

V usage is TRBV11-3 and J usage is TRBJ2-1, with D perhaps given as TRBD1 or TRBD2 (6 bases each). Trimming took off 1 base at V and 9 bases at J, with 10 bases between the two ends. Germline V gene sequence: CDR1 SGHNT, CDR2 YENEEA. The CDR3 runs to 13 residues. For the CDR3, the DNA is TGTGCCAGCAGCTTAGCCAGGGGAGGTGAGCAGTTCTTC. This sequence encodes CASSLARGGEQFF.

There are a few counts of this clonotype. The chain recombines TRBV6-5 with TRBJ2-3; TRBD2 matches 15 bases. V dropped 0 bases and J dropped 1; count of bases not matched to a gene: 5. This CDR3 region has 19 residues. Germline CDR1 reads MNHEY; CDR2 reads SVGAGI. The CDR3 coding sequence is TGTGCCAGCAGTTACTCATCGGGACTAGCGGGGGGTCGCACAGATACGCAGTATTTT. Protein product: CASSYSSGLAGGRTDTQYF.

There are a few counts of this clonotype. This chain links TRBV6-5 with TRBJ2-3; 9 positions agree with TRBD1. From germline, CDR1 is MNHEY and CDR2 SVGAGI. This CDR3 contains 18 residues. V lost 2 bases to trimming and J lost 2 bases; unmatched junction nucleotides: 11. CDR3 sequence: CASSYEYLTGGYTDTQYF. The CDR3 coding sequence is TGTGCCAGCAGTTACGAATATTTGACAGGGGGTTACACAGATACGCAGTATTTT.

This clonotype was found many times. The genes are TRBV28 and TRBJ2-6, with D uncertain. V lost 8 bases to trimming and J lost 0 bases, with 14 bases between them. This CDR3 contains 16 residues. Per germline, CDR1 MDHEN and CDR2 SYDVKM. This CDR3 reads CASSRNTLSGANVLTF. The CDR3 bases are TGTGCCAGCTCCCGTAATACCCTCTCTGGGGCCAACGTCCTGACTTTC.

The J gene is TRBJ2-1, the V gene TRBV7-2; 10 nucleotides match TRBD2. Looked up from germline, CDR1 is SGHTA and CDR2 is FQGNSA. Trimming at V came to 5 bases and at J to 0 bases, leaving 4 bases not matched to a gene. The CDR3 length is 16 residues. CDR3: CASSQLAGSSYNEQFF. The CDR3, as DNA: TGTGCCAGCAGCCAACTAGCGGGAAGCTCCTACAATGAGCAGTTCTTC.

The J gene is TRBJ1-5, the V gene TRBV6-2 or TRBV6-3; tentatively, D is TRBD1 (5 bases). Trimming removed 3 bases at V and 1 base at J, with 13 bases between. This CDR3 is 16 amino acids long. The germline V gene has CDR1 MNHEY and CDR2 SVGEGT. The CDR3: CASSYSPRGSNQPQHF. In DNA form, the CDR3 reads TGTGCCAGCAGTTATTCGCCCCGGGGGAGCAATCAGCCCCAGCATTTT.